The TCR beta chain under discussion was sequenced for a study of regulatory T cells in long-lasting Graves disease. CDR3-region Arm-PCR and iRepertoire HTBI primers produced the TCR beta libraries. One entry per CDR3 protein results from TCRdb running MiXCR on the multiplex PCR reads. In the table there are about 240,000 distinct CDR3 sequences, around 20% of which are singletons. Time point: newly diagnosed GD, antithyroid drugs for less than 3 months. Construction of the TCR library relied on RNA isolated from PBMCs. This clonotype was seen at least ten times. This specimen consisted of peripheral blood mononuclear cells (PBMCs), obtained at new diagnosis, from a patient treated with antithyroid drugs. The clonotype originates from a female donor with Graves disease.

The CDR3 region is CASSFKPGTNTEAFF. The CDR3 region has the DNA TGTGCCAGCAGCTTTAAGCCGGGAACGAACACTGAAGCTTTCTTT. This chain joins TRBV11-2 and TRBJ1-1; unclear D gene. The CDR3 sequence is 15 residues long. The ends were cut back, 3 bases at V and 1 base at J, with 12 bases in the middle. Germline CDR1 SGHAT, CDR2 FQNNGV.